These 17 T cell receptor beta chains share one sample of origin, sequenced in a study of neurological immune-mediated disorders (dated by TCRdb to between 2018 and 2021). Library creation used 5' RACE. These reads were obtained on an Illumina HiSeq 2500. The public reads were run again by TCRdb, first through fastp at Q25 and then through MiXCR, and only productive beta chains were kept. CDR3 protein sequences are deduplicated, and each keeps its most common genes and DNA. In this sample the table shows some 27,000 distinct CDR3 sequences, under 8% of which occur a single time. About 9% of the sample comes from the top ten. Input material: PBMCs. The receptors here all came from a woman aged 45-65 years in good health.

This clonotype was seen at least ten times. The rearrangement joins TRBV2 to TRBJ2-5; weak D call: TRBD1 (5 bases). V lost 7 bases to trimming and J lost 2 bases, with 11 bases between them. Germline CDR1 SNHLY, CDR2 FYNNEI. This CDR3 is built from 13 residues. CDR3 bases: TGTGCCAGCACCAGAGACAGACAAGAGACCCAGTACTTC. Translation: CASTRDRQETQYF.

This clonotype was recorded at least ten times. V and J are TRBV5-6 and TRBJ1-3; 10 nucleotides align to TRBD1. The CDR3 length is 15 residues. J was trimmed by 7 bases and V by 4 bases; bases with no gene match: 8. CDR1 is SGHDT, CDR2 YYEEEE, per germline. The CDR3 DNA follows: TGTGCCAGCAGCCCGGGACAGGGGATCGTCAACACCATATATTTT. As protein: CASSPGQGIVNTIYF.

Many counts were recorded for this clonotype. The J gene is TRBJ1-1, the V gene TRBV6-1; 8 bases fit TRBD1. The CDR3 consists of 14 residues. After removal of 6 bases from V and 2 bases from J, the junction contained 5 bases not matched to a gene. CDR1 is MNHNS, CDR2 SASEGT, per germline. CDR3 loop: CASRGQVGNTEAFF. CDR3 nucleotides: TGTGCCAGCAGGGGACAGGTGGGTAACACTGAAGCTTTCTTT.

This chain uses TRBV28 with TRBJ2-1, with 14 bases aligning to TRBD2. The CDR3 sequence is 14 residues long. V was pared by 8 bases and J by 15 bases, with 12 bases of the junction left unmatched. The germline gives CDR1 MDHEN, CDR2 SYDVKM. CDR3 coding DNA: TGTGCCAGCCTACCGGGACTAGCGGGAGTCCCCGCGTTCTTC. Translated, it gives CASLPGLAGVPAFF.

This clonotype was detected ten times or more. The rearrangement links TRBV5-1 to TRBJ2-3; D remains unclear. Germline CDR1 reads SGHRS; CDR2 reads YFSETQ. Trimming shortened V by 0 bases and J by 5 bases, and 13 bases separated the two germline ends. The CDR3 has 15 amino acids. The CDR3: CASSLAIDSGDTQYF. Here the CDR3 DNA reads TGCGCCAGCAGCTTGGCCATTGATAGTGGAGATACGCAGTATTTT.

This clonotype was found many times. This chain links TRBV5-1 with TRBJ2-3; no definite D call. CDR3 length equals 12 residues. Trimming removed 0 bases at V and 3 bases at J, with 2 bases between. The V gene's germline CDR1 is SGHRS and CDR2 YFSETQ. The CDR3 reads CASSLETDTQYF. The CDR3 nucleotides read TGCGCCAGCAGCTTGGAGACAGATACGCAGTATTTT.

V is TRBV20-1 and J is TRBJ1-5; D is possibly TRBD1 (5 bases). This CDR3 comprises 14 residues. The V gene's germline CDR1 is DFQATT and CDR2 SNEGSKA (reference sequence). V was shortened by 0 bases and J by 7 bases, with 13 bases between the two germline ends. The CDR3 here is CSARDPGGRQPQHF. As DNA, the CDR3 is TGCAGTGCTAGAGATCCCGGGGGACGGCAGCCCCAGCATTTT.

In regard to this clonotype: This sequence may be a read error, since a much larger clone differs from it by one base. The J gene is TRBJ1-5, the V gene TRBV6-1, with 10 bases lining up with TRBD1. The junction had 7 bases not matched to a gene; V was cut back by 5 bases and J by 6 bases. The CDR3 runs 15 residues. The germline V gene has CDR1 MNHNS and CDR2 SASEGT. The CDR3 protein is CASSPGQGSAQPQHF. CDR3 coding DNA: TGTGCCAGCAGTCCGGGACAGGGGTCGGCTCAGCCCCAGCATTTT.

This clonotype was seen repeatedly, ten times or more. The chain employs TRBV12-3 or TRBV12-4 and TRBJ1-4; D not certain. CDR3 length: 13 residues. V was pared by 5 bases and J by 6 bases, with 10 bases between. CDR3 in DNA: TGTGCCAGCAGTATCAACGGGGATGAAAAACTGTTTTTT. It codes for CASSINGDEKLFF.

Ten or more counts support this clonotype. The rearrangement joins TRBV11-3 to TRBJ2-2; 7 nucleotides align to TRBD1. With 2 bases clipped from V and 4 bases from J, the junction kept 4 bases outside the gene matches. The CDR3 is 15 amino acids. Germline CDR1 reads SGHNT; CDR2 reads YENEEA. The CDR3, as DNA: TGTGCCAGCAGCTTAAAAGCAGGGGGCACCGGGGAGCTGTTTTTT. As protein: CASSLKAGGTGELFF.

This clonotype was counted many times. The chain combines TRBV27 with TRBJ2-7; 8 bases line up with TRBD1. The germline V gene has CDR1 MNHEY and CDR2 SMNVEV (reference sequence). The CDR3 covers 15 residues. Trimming at V came to 8 bases and at J to 1 base, leaving 10 bases not matched to a gene. The CDR3 sequence: CASGQGATLSYEQYF. In nucleotides, the CDR3 is TGTGCCAGCGGGCAGGGGGCCACACTATCCTACGAGCAGTACTTC.

There are many counts of this clonotype. The rearrangement uses TRBV6-5 and TRBJ1-1; perhaps TRBD1 as D (5 bases). Between the trimmed V and J ends, which lost 5 bases and 10 bases, there was a span of 17 bases. This CDR3 comprises 13 residues. The germline V gene encodes CDR1 MNHEY and CDR2 SVGAGI. The DNA of the CDR3 is TGTGCCAGCAGTGGGGGGACTGACCGGAGAGCTTTCTTT. It codes for CASSGGTDRRAFF.

This clonotype was seen only a few times. V gene TRBV9 combines with J gene TRBJ1-5, with D possibly TRBD1 on 5 matching bases. The V end lost 2 bases, the J end lost 2 bases, and 11 bases lay between the germline ends. Germline CDR1 and CDR2: SGDLS and YYNGEE. The CDR3 is 15 residues long. In DNA form, the CDR3 reads TGTGCCAGCAGCGTTGGGGCGACTGGCAATCAGCCCCAGCATTTT. This encodes CASSVGATGNQPQHF.

The gene calls are TRBV6-5 and TRBJ1-2; 9 bases match TRBD1. Germline-derived CDR1 and CDR2 are MNHEY and SVGAGI. The ends lost 5 bases at V and 2 bases at J; junction bases unmatched: 0. The CDR3 contains 13 residues. The CDR3 sequence is CASSGTGNYGYTF. DNA of the CDR3: TGTGCCAGCAGTGGGACAGGGAACTATGGCTACACCTTC.

This clonotype was picked up many times. The gene calls are TRBV24-1 and TRBJ1-1; D is possibly TRBD1 (6 bases). CDR3 length equals 15 residues. Germline lookup yields CDR1 KGHDR and CDR2 SFDVKD. Trimming shortened V by 4 bases and J by 0 bases, and 11 bases separated the two germline ends. For the CDR3, the DNA is TGTGCCACCAGTGACGGCGACAGGATGAACACTGAAGCTTTCTTT. Protein: CATSDGDRMNTEAFF.

This clonotype appeared many times. This chain connects TRBV27 to TRBJ1-3; D not resolved. The CDR3 sequence is 11 residues long. Germline CDR1 is MNHEY and CDR2 is SMNVEV (reference sequence). V lost 6 bases and J 9 bases, leaving 9 bases between the germline ends. CDR3 sequence: CASSGGSTIYF. The CDR3 bases are TGTGCCAGCAGCGGCGGGAGCACCATATATTTT.

This clonotype was counted ten times or more. This rearrangement joins TRBV7-2 to TRBJ2-1, with D perhaps assigned TRBD1 or TRBD2 (5 bases each). The CDR3 sequence is 13 residues long. CDR1 and CDR2 from the germline V gene are SGHTA and FQGNSA. V lost 5 bases, J lost 9 bases, and 14 bases lay in between. CDR3 sequence (DNA): TGTGCCAGCAGCCCGAGAGAGGGGAGTGAGCAGTTCTTC. Translating gives CASSPREGSEQFF.